This TCR beta chain is drawn from a study of blood T cell repertoires in COVID-19. This table comes from immunoSEQ multiplex PCR, and its TCRdb copy is limited to in-frame clones, with some not included. The repertoire holds about 230,000 clones, 65% to 85% seen once, with approximately 5.9% in the top ten. The V gene end was trimmed by 6 bases and the J gene end by 0 bases; junction bases not matched to a gene: 6. Germline CDR1 reads LNHDA; CDR2 reads SQIVND (reference sequence). The length of the CDR3 is 15 residues. This clone was seen a single time. This receptor was obtained from a man aged 80 or over with acute or convalescent COVID-19. Sequenced input: peripheral blood. This chain links TRBV19 with TRBJ2-7; 9 nucleotides agree with TRBD1. The CDR3 DNA sequence: TGTGCCAGTAGCACTCAACAGGGGGCCTCCTACGAGCAGTACTTC. Its translation: CASSTQQGASYEQYF.